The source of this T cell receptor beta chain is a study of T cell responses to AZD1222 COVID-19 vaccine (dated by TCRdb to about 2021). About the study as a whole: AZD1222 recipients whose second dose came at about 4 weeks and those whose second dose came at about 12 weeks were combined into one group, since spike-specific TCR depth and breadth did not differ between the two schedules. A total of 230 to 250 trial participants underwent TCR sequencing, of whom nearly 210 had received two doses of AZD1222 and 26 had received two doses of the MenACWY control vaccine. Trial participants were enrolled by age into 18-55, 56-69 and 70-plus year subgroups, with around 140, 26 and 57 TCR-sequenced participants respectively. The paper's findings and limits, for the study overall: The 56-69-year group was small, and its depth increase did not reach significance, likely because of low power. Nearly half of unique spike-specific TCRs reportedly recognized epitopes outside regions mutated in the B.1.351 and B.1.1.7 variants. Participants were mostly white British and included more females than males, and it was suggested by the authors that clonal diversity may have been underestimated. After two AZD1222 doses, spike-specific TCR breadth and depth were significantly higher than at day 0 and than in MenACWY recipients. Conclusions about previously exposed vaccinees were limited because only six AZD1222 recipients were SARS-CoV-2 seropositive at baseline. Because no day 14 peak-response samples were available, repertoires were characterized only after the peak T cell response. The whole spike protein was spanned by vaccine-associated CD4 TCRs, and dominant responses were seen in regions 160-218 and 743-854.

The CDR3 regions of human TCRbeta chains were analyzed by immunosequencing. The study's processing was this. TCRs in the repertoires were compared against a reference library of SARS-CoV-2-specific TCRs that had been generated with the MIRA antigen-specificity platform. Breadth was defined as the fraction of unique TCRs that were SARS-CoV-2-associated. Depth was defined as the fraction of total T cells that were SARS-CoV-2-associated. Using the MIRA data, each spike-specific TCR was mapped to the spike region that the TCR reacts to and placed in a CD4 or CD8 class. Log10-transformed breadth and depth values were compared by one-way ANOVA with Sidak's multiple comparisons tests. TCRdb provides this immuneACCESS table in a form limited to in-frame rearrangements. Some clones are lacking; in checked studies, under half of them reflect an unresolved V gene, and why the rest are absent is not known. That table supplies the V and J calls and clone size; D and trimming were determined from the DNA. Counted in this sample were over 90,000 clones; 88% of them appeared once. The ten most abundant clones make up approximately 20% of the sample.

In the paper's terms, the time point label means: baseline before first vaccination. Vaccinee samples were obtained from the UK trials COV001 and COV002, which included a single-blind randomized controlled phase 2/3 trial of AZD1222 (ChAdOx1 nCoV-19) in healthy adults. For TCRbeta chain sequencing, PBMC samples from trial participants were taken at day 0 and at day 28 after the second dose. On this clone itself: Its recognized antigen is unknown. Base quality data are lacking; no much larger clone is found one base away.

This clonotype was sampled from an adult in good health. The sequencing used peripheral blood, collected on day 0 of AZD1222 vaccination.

The CDR3 region: CATSPFITGTTNEKLFF. In nucleotides, the sequence is TGTGCCACCAGTCCCTTCATTACAGGGACAACTAATGAAAAACTGTTTTTT. The chain is made from TRBV15 and TRBJ1-4; TRBD1 is perhaps the D gene, given 6 matching bases. From a lookup of the germline V gene (reference sequence), CDR1 and CDR2 are LNHNV and YYDKDF. The CDR3 runs 17 amino acids, cysteine and phenylalanine included. The read is trimmed to its CDR3 DNA, 51 bases read in frame from base 1. The V and J ends are trimmed by 6 bases and 0 bases, leaving 17 bases between them.